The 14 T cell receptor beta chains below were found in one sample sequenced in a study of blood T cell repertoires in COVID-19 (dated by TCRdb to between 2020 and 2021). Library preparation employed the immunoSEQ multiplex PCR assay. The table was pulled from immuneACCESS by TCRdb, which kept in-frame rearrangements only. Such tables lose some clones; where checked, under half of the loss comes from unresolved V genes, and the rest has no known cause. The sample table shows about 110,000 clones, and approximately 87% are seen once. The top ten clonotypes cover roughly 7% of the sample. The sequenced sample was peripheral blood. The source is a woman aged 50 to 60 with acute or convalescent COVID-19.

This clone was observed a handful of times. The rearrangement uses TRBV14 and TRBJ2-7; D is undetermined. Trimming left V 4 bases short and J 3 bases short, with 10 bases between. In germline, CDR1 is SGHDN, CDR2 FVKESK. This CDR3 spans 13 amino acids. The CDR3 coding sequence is TGTGCCAGCAGCCCAGGTTCCAACTACGAGCAGTACTTC. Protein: CASSPGSNYEQYF.

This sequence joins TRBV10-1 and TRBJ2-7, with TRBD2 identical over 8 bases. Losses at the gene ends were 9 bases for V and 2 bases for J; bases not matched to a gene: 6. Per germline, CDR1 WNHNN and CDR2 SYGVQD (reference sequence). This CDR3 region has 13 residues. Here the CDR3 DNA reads TGCGCCAGTAAGCGGGGGCCCCCCTACGAGCAGTACTTC. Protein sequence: CASKRGPPYEQYF.

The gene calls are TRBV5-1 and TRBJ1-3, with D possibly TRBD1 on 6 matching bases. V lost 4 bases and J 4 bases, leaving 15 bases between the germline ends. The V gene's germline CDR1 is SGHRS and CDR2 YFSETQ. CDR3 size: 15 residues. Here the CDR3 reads CASSLQGTEGNTIYF. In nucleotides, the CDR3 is TGCGCCAGCAGCCTTCAGGGGACGGAAGGAAACACCATATATTTT.

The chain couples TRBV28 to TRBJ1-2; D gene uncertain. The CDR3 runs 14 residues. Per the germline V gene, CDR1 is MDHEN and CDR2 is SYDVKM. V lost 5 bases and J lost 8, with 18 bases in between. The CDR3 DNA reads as TGTGCCAGCAGTAGAGGAGGATGGGCGGGGGGCTACACCTTC. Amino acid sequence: CASSRGGWAGGYTF.

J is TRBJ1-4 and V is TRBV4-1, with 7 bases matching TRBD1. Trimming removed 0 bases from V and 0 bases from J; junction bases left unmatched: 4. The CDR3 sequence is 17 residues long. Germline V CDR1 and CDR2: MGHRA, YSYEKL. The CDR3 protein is CASSQEGTASTNEKLFF. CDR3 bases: TGCGCCAGCAGCCAAGAAGGGACAGCTTCAACTAATGAAAAACTGTTTTTT.

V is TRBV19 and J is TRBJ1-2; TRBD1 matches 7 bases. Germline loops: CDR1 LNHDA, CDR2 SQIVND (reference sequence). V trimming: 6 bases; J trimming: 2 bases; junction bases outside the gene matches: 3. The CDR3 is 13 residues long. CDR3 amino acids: CASSLGQNYGYTF. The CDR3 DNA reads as TGTGCCAGTAGCTTGGGACAGAACTATGGCTACACCTTC.

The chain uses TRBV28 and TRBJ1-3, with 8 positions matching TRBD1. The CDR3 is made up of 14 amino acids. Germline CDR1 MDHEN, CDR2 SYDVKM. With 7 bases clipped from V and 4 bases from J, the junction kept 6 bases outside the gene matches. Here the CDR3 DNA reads TGTGCCAGCATGTCAGGGGGCTCAGGAAACACCATATATTTT. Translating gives CASMSGGSGNTIYF.

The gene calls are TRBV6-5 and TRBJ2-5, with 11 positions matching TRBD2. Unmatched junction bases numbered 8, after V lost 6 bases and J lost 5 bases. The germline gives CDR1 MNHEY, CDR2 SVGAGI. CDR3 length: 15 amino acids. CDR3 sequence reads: CASSLAGGIWETQYF. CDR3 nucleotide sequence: TGTGCCAGCAGCTTAGCGGGGGGGATCTGGGAGACCCAGTACTTC.

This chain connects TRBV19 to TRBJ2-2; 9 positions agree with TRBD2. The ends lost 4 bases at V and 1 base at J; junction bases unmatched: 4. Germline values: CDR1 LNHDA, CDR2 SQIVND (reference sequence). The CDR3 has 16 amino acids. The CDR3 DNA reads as TGTGCCAGTAGTACGGGACTAGCAGAGAACACCGGGGAGCTGTTTTTT. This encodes CASSTGLAENTGELFF.

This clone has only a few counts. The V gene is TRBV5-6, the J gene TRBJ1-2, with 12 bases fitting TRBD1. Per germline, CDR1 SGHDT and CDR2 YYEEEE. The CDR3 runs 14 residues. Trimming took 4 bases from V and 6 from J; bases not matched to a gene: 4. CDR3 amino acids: CASSRDRGLHGYTF. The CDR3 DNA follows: TGTGCCAGCAGCCGGGACAGGGGGCTGCATGGCTACACCTTC.

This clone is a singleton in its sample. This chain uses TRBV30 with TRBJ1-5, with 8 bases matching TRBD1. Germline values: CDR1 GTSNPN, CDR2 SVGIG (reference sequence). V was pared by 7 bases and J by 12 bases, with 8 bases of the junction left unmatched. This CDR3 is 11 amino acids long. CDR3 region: CAFLKDRVQHF. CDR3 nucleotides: TGTGCCTTCCTTAAGGACAGGGTCCAGCATTTT. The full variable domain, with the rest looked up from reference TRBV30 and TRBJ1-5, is SQTIHQWPATLVQPVGSPLSLECTVEGTSNPNLYWYRQAAGRGLQLLFYSVGIGQISSEVPQNLSASRPQDRQFILSSKKLLLSDSGFYLCAFLKDRVQHFGDGTRLSIL.

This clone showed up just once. This CDR3 is CASREGNEKLFF. The CDR3, as DNA: TGTGCCAGCAGAGAGGGAAATGAAAAACTGTTTTTT. The chain links TRBV28 to TRBJ1-4; the D is unclear. The CDR3 is 12 amino acids. The V gene lost 6 bases and the J gene lost 5 bases, with 7 bases spanning the gap. Germline V gene data show CDR1 as MDHEN and CDR2 as SYDVKM.

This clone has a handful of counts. CDR3 sequence reads: CASSPNRGTEAFF. CDR3 in DNA: TGTGCCAGCAGCCCAAACAGGGGCACTGAAGCTTTCTTT. This rearrangement joins TRBV11-2 to TRBJ1-1; TRBD1 matches at 7 bases. After removal of 5 bases from V and 4 bases from J, the junction contained 4 bases not matched to a gene. CDR3 length equals 13 residues. Germline CDR1 SGHAT, CDR2 FQNNGV.

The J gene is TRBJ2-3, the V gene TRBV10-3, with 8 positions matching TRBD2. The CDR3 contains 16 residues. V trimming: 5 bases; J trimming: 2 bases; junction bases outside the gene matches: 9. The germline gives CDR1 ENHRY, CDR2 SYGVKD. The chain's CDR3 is CAISKISGLATDTQYF. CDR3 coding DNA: TGTGCCATCAGTAAAATCTCAGGACTAGCCACAGATACGCAGTATTTT.